The clone carrying this T cell receptor (beta chain) was recorded only once. This record belongs to a study of technical replicates of blood from four donors. The CDR3 is made up of 15 amino acids. The V and J ends lost 4 bases and 4 bases, in that order; junction bases with no gene match: 6. Per germline, CDR1 MNHEY and CDR2 SMNVEV (reference sequence). Sequenced by immunoSEQ multiplex PCR; TCRdb stores in-frame clones only, minus some. The sample lists 62,000 or so clones; 80% to 90% were seen once. This clonotype originated in a human donor in good health. Some clones in this sample may be carry-over from other donors' samples. The chain uses TRBV27 and TRBJ2-1, with 8 bases aligning to TRBD2. The sequenced material came from PBMCs. The CDR3 region has the DNA TGTGCCAGCAGTTCCCTGGCTAGCGGGTACAATGAGCAGTTCTTC. Translation: CASSSLASGYNEQFF.